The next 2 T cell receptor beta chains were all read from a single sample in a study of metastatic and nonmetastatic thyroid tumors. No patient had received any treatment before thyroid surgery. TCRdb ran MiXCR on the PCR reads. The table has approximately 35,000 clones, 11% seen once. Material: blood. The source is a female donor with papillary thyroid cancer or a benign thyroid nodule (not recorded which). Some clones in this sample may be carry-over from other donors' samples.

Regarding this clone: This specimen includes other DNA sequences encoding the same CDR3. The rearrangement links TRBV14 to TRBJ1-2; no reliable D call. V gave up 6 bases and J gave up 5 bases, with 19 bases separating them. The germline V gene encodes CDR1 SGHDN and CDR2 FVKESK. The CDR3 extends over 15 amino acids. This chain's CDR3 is CASSQDQDSSYGYTF. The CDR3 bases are TGTGCCAGCAGTCAGGATCAGGACTCCTCTTATGGCTACACCTTC.

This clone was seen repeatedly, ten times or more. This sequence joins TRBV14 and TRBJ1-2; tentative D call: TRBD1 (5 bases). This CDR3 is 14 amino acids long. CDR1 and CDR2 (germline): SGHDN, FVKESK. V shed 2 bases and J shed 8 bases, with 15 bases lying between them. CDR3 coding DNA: TGTGCCAGCAGCCAAACCCGGGACTCAGGGGGCTACACCTTC. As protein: CASSQTRDSGGYTF.